The entry that follows covers one T cell receptor (beta chain) sequence. TCRdb's copy holds only in-frame clones and misses some; the assay was immunoSEQ multiplex PCR. The profile covers roughly 9,400 clones, with 98% appearing a single time and 0.24% taken by the ten largest. This sample was taken from a study of monozygotic twins with cystic fibrosis. The sequence was collected from a girl aged 2 to 9 with cystic fibrosis. Source material: blood.

The CDR3 spells CAWKTGFYNEQFF. In DNA, the CDR3 is TGTGCCTGGAAGACAGGGTTCTACAATGAGCAGTTCTTC. This chain connects TRBV30 to TRBJ2-1; TRBD1 matches at 7 bases. This CDR3 spans 13 amino acids. V lost 4 bases to trimming and J lost 3 bases; unmatched junction nucleotides: 3. Germline assignment: CDR1 GTSNPN and CDR2 SVGIG (reference sequence).